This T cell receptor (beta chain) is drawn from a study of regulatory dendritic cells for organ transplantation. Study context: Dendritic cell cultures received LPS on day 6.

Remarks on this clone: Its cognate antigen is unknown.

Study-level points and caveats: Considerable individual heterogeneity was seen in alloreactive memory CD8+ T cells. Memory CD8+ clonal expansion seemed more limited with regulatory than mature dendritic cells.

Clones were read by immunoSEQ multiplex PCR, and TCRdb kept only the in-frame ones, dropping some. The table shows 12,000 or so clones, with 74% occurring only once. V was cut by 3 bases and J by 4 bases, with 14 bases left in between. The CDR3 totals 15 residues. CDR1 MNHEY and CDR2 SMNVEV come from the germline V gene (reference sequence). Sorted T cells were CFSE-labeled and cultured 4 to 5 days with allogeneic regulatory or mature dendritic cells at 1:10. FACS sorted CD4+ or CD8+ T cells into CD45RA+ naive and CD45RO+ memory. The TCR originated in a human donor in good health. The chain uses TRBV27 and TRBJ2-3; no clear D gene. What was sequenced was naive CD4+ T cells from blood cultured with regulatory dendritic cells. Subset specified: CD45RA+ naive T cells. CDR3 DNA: TGTGCCAGCAGTTTTCTTTCGGGTTTAGCAGATACGCAGTATTTT. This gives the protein CASSFLSGLADTQYF.